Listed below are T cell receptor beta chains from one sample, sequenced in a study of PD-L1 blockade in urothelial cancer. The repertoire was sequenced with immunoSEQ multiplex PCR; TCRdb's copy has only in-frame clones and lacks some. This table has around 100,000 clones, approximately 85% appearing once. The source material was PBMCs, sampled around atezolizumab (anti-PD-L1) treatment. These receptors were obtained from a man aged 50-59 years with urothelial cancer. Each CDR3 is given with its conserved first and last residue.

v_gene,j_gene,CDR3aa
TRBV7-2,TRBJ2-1,CASSPLEGAYNEQFF
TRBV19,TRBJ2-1,CASSRDRAEQFF
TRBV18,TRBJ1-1,CASSPNVDLNTEAFF
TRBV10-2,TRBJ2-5,CASSESGEQYF
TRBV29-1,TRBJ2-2,CSAGLATAGELFF
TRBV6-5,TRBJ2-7,CATKNPGGYEQYF
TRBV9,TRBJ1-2,CASSATGTASGYTF
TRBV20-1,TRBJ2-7,CSARTNYEQYF
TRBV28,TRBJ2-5,CASSPGNTEETQYF
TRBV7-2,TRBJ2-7,CASSLVWGQGNEQYF
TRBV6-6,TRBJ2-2,CASSSRGPNTGELFF
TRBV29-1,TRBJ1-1,CSAETGSQNTEAFF
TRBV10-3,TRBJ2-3,CAISEGLVPGGGKDTQYF
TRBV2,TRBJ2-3,CARAKGSTDTQYF
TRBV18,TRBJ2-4,CASSPVGAAKNIQYF
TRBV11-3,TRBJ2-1,CASSATRVNEQFF
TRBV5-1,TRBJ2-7,CASSLRGQGDEQYF
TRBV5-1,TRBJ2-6,CASRETGFLTF
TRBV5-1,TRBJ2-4,CASRAGTGGSIQYF
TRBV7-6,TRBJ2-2,CASSRRGTGGGTNTGELFF
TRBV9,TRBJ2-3,CASSSPVSGNLTGSTDTQYF
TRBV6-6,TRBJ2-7,CASSLLPGQGAPGQYF
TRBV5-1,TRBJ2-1,CASSPASVNEQFF
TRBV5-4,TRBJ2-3,CASSRLAGEVDTQYF
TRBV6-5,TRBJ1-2,CASTNREGFGLGYTF
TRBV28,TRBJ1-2,CATGRGGEGDGYTF
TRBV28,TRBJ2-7,CASSLTGPYEQYF
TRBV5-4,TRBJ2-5,CASSNGGGGRGATQYF
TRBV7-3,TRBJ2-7,CASSLTPTSGTYEQYF
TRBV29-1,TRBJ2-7,CSGRQGAGYEQYF